This paragraph reports one T cell receptor beta chain. Its target is not known. Expressed TCRB transcripts were sequenced because the isolated RNA had all been reverse transcribed beforehand. Sequencing used immunoSEQ multiplex PCR; TCRdb keeps in-frame clones, though not all of them. The table shows 150,000 to 190,000 clones, with under 13% occurring only once. This record comes from a study of beta chain features in type 1 diabetes. Study as a whole: Examination covered 100 million to 140 million sorted cells spanning all samples. Study outcomes and limitations: Within each of all four CD4+ subsets, Type 1 diabetes patients had TCRB CDR3s that were moderately but significantly shorter.

This TCR derives from a man aged 25-45 years with type 1 diabetes. Sequenced sample: central memory CD4+ T cells from blood.

DNA for the CDR3: TGTGCCATCGGGGGGGATGGGTCCCAAGAGACCCAGTACTTC. The encoded protein is CAIGGDGSQETQYF. The chain is built from TRBV10-3 and TRBJ2-5, with 7 positions matching TRBD2. Germline V CDR1 and CDR2: ENHRY, SYGVKD. The CDR3 runs 14 residues. After removal of 8 bases from V and 1 base from J, the junction contained 7 bases not matched to a gene.